The rows below give T cell receptor beta chains drawn from one sample of a study of technical replicates of blood from a handful of donors. Sequencing was performed with immunoSEQ multiplex PCR; in TCRdb, only in-frame clones are kept and a portion is missing. This sample yields about 88,000 clones, of which about 90% are seen a single time; roughly 0.26% belongs to the top ten. Sequencing used T cells isolated from PBMCs. These receptors came from a human donor in good health. The CDR3 runs from the conserved cysteine through the conserved F or W. The D gene is left open where the match is weak. Clone size, where shown, is once, few, many, or a class for clones that have expanded.

CDR3 protein: CASVGQGASQPQHF
CDR3 DNA: TGTGCCAGCGTAGGACAGGGGGCCTCTCAGCCCCAGCATTTT
V gene: TRBV6-1
D gene: TRBD1
J gene: TRBJ1-5
clone size: NA

CDR3 protein: CATGTGGRRTDTQYF
CDR3 DNA: TGTGCCACCGGAACAGGGGGCCGGCGAACAGATACGCAGTATTTT
V gene: TRBV6-5
D gene: TRBD1
J gene: TRBJ2-3
clone size: NA

CDR3 protein: CSARQVSSYEQYF
CDR3 DNA: TGCAGCGCACGTCAGGTTAGCTCCTACGAGCAGTACTTC
V gene: TRBV29-1
D gene: NA
J gene: TRBJ2-7
clone size: NA

CDR3 protein: CASTRAGGYEQYF
CDR3 DNA: TGTGCCAGCACCCGCGCAGGTGGTTACGAGCAGTACTTC
V gene: TRBV25-1
D gene: NA
J gene: TRBJ2-7
clone size: once

CDR3 protein: CASSLEGSTNTGELFF
CDR3 DNA: TGCGCCAGCAGCTTGGAAGGTTCGACTAACACCGGGGAGCTGTTTTTT
V gene: TRBV5-1
D gene: NA
J gene: TRBJ2-2
clone size: NA

CDR3 protein: CASSSTSPNNEQFF
CDR3 DNA: TGTGCCAGCAGCTCGACATCCCCGAACAATGAGCAGTTCTTC
V gene: TRBV11-2
D gene: NA
J gene: TRBJ2-1
clone size: NA

CDR3 protein: CASSLPRPEAFF
CDR3 DNA: TGTGCCAGCAGCTTGCCGAGGCCTGAAGCTTTCTTT
V gene: TRBV7-9
D gene: NA
J gene: TRBJ1-1
clone size: NA

CDR3 protein: CASSLGLGGWDTEAFF
CDR3 DNA: TGCGCCAGCAGCTTGGGCCTGGGAGGGTGGGACACTGAAGCTTTCTTT
V gene: TRBV5-1
D gene: NA
J gene: TRBJ1-1
clone size: NA

CDR3 protein: CASSPGRTTEVQSGRSGANVLTF
CDR3 DNA: TGTGCCAGCAGTCCGGGGAGGACAACGGAGGTTCAGTCTGGCAGGTCTGGGGCCAACGTCCTGACTTTC
V gene: TRBV6-8
D gene: NA
J gene: TRBJ2-6
clone size: once

CDR3 protein: CASSRGTGSYEQYF
CDR3 DNA: TGTGCCAGTAGTCGTGGGACAGGGTCCTACGAGCAGTACTTC
V gene: TRBV19
D gene: TRBD1
J gene: TRBJ2-7
clone size: NA

CDR3 protein: CASATGGRETQYF
CDR3 DNA: TGTGCTAGTGCCACGGGGGGGAGGGAGACCCAGTACTTC
V gene: TRBV12-5
D gene: TRBD2
J gene: TRBJ2-5
clone size: NA

CDR3 protein: CASSESPGTASPGRAFF
CDR3 DNA: TGTGCCAGTAGTGAATCCCCCGGGACAGCCTCACCCGGACGGGCTTTCTTT
V gene: TRBV19
D gene: TRBD1
J gene: TRBJ1-1
clone size: NA

CDR3 protein: CASSSPVAGGPTDTQYF
CDR3 DNA: TGTGCCAGCAGCTCTCCCGTGGCGGGGGGGCCGACAGATACGCAGTATTTT
V gene: TRBV2
D gene: TRBD2
J gene: TRBJ2-3
clone size: NA

CDR3 protein: CASTILTSTNEQFF
CDR3 DNA: TGTGCCAGCACCATACTGACTAGCACCAATGAGCAGTTCTTC
V gene: TRBV6-1
D gene: TRBD2
J gene: TRBJ2-1
clone size: NA

CDR3 protein: CASSDGLAGDNEQFF
CDR3 DNA: TGTGCCAGCAGCGATGGACTAGCGGGGGACAATGAGCAGTTCTTC
V gene: TRBV9
D gene: TRBD2
J gene: TRBJ2-1
clone size: NA

CDR3 protein: CSVGQGATEAFF
CDR3 DNA: TGCAGCGTGGGACAGGGGGCCACTGAAGCTTTCTTT
V gene: TRBV29-1
D gene: TRBD1
J gene: TRBJ1-1
clone size: NA

CDR3 protein: CASSQNFLAEYNEQFF
CDR3 DNA: TGTGCCAGCAGCCAAAACTTCCTAGCCGAGTACAATGAGCAGTTCTTC
V gene: TRBV14
D gene: NA
J gene: TRBJ2-1
clone size: NA

CDR3 protein: CASSQTGGWNTIYF
CDR3 DNA: TGCGCCAGCAGCCAAACAGGGGGCTGGAACACCATATATTTT
V gene: TRBV4-1
D gene: TRBD1
J gene: TRBJ1-3
clone size: NA

CDR3 protein: CASKKGDVYEKLFF
CDR3 DNA: TGTGCCAGCAAAAAAGGAGACGTGTATGAAAAACTGTTTTTT
V gene: TRBV7-2
D gene: NA
J gene: TRBJ1-4
clone size: NA

CDR3 protein: CASTQGTGTLSSYNEQFF
CDR3 DNA: TGTGCCAGCACTCAAGGGACAGGGACCCTATCATCCTACAATGAGCAGTTCTTC
V gene: TRBV5-8
D gene: TRBD1
J gene: TRBJ2-1
clone size: NA

CDR3 protein: CASGGTSGFYEQYF
CDR3 DNA: TGTGCCAGTGGGGGGACTAGCGGATTCTACGAGCAGTACTTC
V gene: TRBV2
D gene: TRBD2
J gene: TRBJ2-7
clone size: NA

CDR3 protein: CASSLDQAGNTEAFF
CDR3 DNA: TGTGCCAGCAGCTTGGATCAGGCCGGGAACACTGAAGCTTTCTTT
V gene: TRBV5-4
D gene: NA
J gene: TRBJ1-1
clone size: NA

CDR3 protein: CASGLVIGKTENYGYTF
CDR3 DNA: TGTGCTAGTGGTTTGGTAATAGGGAAGACAGAGAACTATGGCTACACCTTC
V gene: TRBV12-5
D gene: NA
J gene: TRBJ1-2
clone size: NA

CDR3 protein: CASSLGRGWVETQYF
CDR3 DNA: TGTGCCAGCAGCTTGGGTCGAGGTTGGGTGGAGACCCAGTACTTC
V gene: TRBV5-6
D gene: NA
J gene: TRBJ2-5
clone size: NA

CDR3 protein: CASSLSGRGPGELFF
CDR3 DNA: TGTGCCAGCAGCTTATCTGGGAGAGGTCCCGGGGAGCTGTTTTTT
V gene: TRBV7-9
D gene: NA
J gene: TRBJ2-2
clone size: NA

CDR3 protein: CASRTGVNEQFF
CDR3 DNA: TGTGCCAGCCGGACAGGGGTCAATGAGCAGTTCTTC
V gene: TRBV6-5
D gene: TRBD1
J gene: TRBJ2-1
clone size: once

CDR3 protein: CSVEHRQANYGYTF
CDR3 DNA: TGCAGCGTTGAACATCGGCAGGCTAACTATGGCTACACCTTC
V gene: TRBV29-1
D gene: NA
J gene: TRBJ1-2
clone size: NA

CDR3 protein: CASSAGQRYTEAFF
CDR3 DNA: TGTGCCAGCAGCGCCGGACAGAGATACACTGAAGCTTTCTTT
V gene: TRBV9
D gene: NA
J gene: TRBJ1-1
clone size: NA

CDR3 protein: CASRDRQGRNQPQHF
CDR3 DNA: TGTGCCAGCAGAGACAGACAGGGTCGGAATCAGCCCCAGCATTTT
V gene: TRBV28
D gene: TRBD1
J gene: TRBJ1-5
clone size: once

CDR3 protein: CASKQDYNEQFF
CDR3 DNA: TGTGCCAGCAAACAGGACTACAATGAGCAGTTCTTC
V gene: TRBV28
D gene: NA
J gene: TRBJ2-1
clone size: NA

CDR3 protein: CASSSGRGTIYGYTF
CDR3 DNA: TGTGCCAGCTCATCAGGCAGGGGCACGATCTATGGCTACACCTTC
V gene: TRBV18
D gene: NA
J gene: TRBJ1-2
clone size: NA

CDR3 protein: CASSAQRQGNYEQYF
CDR3 DNA: TGTGCCAGCAGCGCCCAGCGGCAGGGGAACTACGAGCAGTACTTC
V gene: TRBV6-5
D gene: NA
J gene: TRBJ2-7
clone size: NA

CDR3 protein: CASGLYWPFQDELAKQFF
CDR3 DNA: TGTGCTAGTGGTTTGTATTGGCCGTTTCAAGACGAGCTAGCGAAGCAGTTCTTC
V gene: TRBV12-5
D gene: NA
J gene: TRBJ2-1
clone size: NA

CDR3 protein: CASSRLEEGYEQYF
CDR3 DNA: TGTGCCAGCAGCCGACTAGAGGAAGGCTACGAGCAGTACTTC
V gene: TRBV28
D gene: NA
J gene: TRBJ2-7
clone size: NA

CDR3 protein: CASSLVFWAGEIYEQYF
CDR3 DNA: TGTGCCAGCAGCTTAGTTTTTTGGGCGGGAGAGATCTACGAGCAGTACTTC
V gene: TRBV7-2
D gene: TRBD2
J gene: TRBJ2-7
clone size: NA

CDR3 protein: CASSLGLYSNQPQHF
CDR3 DNA: TGTGCCAGCAGCTTGGGCCTTTATAGCAATCAGCCCCAGCATTTT
V gene: TRBV11-2
D gene: NA
J gene: TRBJ1-5
clone size: NA

CDR3 protein: CASSLVGRGPTDTQYF
CDR3 DNA: TGTGCCAGCAGCTTAGTAGGCAGGGGGCCCACAGATACGCAGTATTTT
V gene: TRBV7-9
D gene: TRBD1
J gene: TRBJ2-3
clone size: NA

CDR3 protein: CASSQDRFARPQETQYF
CDR3 DNA: TGTGCCAGCAGCCAAGATCGTTTCGCCAGGCCACAAGAGACCCAGTACTTC
V gene: TRBV4-2
D gene: NA
J gene: TRBJ2-5
clone size: once

CDR3 protein: CASSKMDSFSNQPQHF
CDR3 DNA: TGTGCCAGTAGTAAAATGGACAGCTTCAGCAATCAGCCCCAGCATTTT
V gene: TRBV19
D gene: NA
J gene: TRBJ1-5
clone size: NA

CDR3 protein: CASSQGQGGTEAFF
CDR3 DNA: TGTGCCAGCAGCCAAGGACAGGGGGGCACTGAAGCTTTCTTT
V gene: TRBV7-9
D gene: TRBD1
J gene: TRBJ1-1
clone size: NA

CDR3 protein: CAISARQDNTEAFF
CDR3 DNA: TGTGCCATCAGTGCGCGACAGGATAACACTGAAGCTTTCTTT
V gene: TRBV10-3
D gene: NA
J gene: TRBJ1-1
clone size: NA

CDR3 protein: CASRIDAGGTQYF
CDR3 DNA: TGCGCCAGCAGAATCGACGCAGGAGGGACCCAGTACTTC
V gene: TRBV5-1
D gene: NA
J gene: TRBJ2-5
clone size: NA

CDR3 protein: CASSFDRNYGYTF
CDR3 DNA: TGTGCCAGCAGTTTCGACAGAAACTATGGCTACACCTTC
V gene: TRBV6-6
D gene: NA
J gene: TRBJ1-2
clone size: NA

CDR3 protein: CASSQGQTYGYTF
CDR3 DNA: TGTGCCAGCAGCCAAGGACAGACCTATGGCTACACCTTC
V gene: TRBV14
D gene: NA
J gene: TRBJ1-2
clone size: once